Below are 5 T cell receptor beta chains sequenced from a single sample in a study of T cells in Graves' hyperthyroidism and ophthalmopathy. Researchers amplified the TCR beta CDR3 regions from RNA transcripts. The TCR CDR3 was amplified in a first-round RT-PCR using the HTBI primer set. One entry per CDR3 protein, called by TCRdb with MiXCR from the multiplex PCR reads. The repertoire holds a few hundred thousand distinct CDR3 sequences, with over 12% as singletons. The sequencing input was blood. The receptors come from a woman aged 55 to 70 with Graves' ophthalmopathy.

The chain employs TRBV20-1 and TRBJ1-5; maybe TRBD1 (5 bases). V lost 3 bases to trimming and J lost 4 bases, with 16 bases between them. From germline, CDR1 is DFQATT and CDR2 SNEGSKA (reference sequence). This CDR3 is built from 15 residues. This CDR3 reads CSASPRGLRNQPQHF. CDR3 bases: TGCAGTGCTAGCCCCCGGGGCCTCCGAAATCAGCCCCAGCATTTT.

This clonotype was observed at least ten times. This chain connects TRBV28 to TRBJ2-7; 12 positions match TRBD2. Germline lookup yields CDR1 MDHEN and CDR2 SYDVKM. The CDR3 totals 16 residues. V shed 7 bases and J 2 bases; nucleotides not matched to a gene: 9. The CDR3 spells CASTRTSGNNAYEQYF. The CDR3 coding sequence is TGTGCCAGCACTAGGACTAGCGGGAACAATGCCTACGAGCAGTACTTC.

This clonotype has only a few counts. The CDR3 loop is CASSLISGNTIYF. The CDR3 DNA follows: TGTGCCAGCAGCTTAATAAGTGGAAACACCATATATTTT. This chain uses TRBV7-3 with TRBJ1-3; D not certain. CDR3 length equals 13 residues. The germline V gene has CDR1 SGHTA and CDR2 FQGTGA. Trimming stripped 1 base from V and 3 bases from J, with 4 bases between.

CDR3 nucleotides: TGTGCCAGTAGTATGGTTCGGGGGTCCCAAGCTTTCTTT. This sequence encodes CASSMVRGSQAFF. The chain links TRBV19 to TRBJ1-1, with a possible D match to TRBD1 (5 bases). Trimming left V 3 bases short and J 9 bases short, with 14 bases between. CDR1 and CDR2 from the germline V gene are LNHDA and SQIVND (reference sequence). The CDR3 covers 13 residues.

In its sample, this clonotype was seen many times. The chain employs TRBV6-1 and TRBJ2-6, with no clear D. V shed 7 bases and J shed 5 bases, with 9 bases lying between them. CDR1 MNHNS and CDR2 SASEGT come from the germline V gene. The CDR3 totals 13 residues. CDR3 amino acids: CASKQGWANVLTF. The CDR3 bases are TGTGCCAGCAAGCAAGGTTGGGCCAACGTCCTGACTTTC.